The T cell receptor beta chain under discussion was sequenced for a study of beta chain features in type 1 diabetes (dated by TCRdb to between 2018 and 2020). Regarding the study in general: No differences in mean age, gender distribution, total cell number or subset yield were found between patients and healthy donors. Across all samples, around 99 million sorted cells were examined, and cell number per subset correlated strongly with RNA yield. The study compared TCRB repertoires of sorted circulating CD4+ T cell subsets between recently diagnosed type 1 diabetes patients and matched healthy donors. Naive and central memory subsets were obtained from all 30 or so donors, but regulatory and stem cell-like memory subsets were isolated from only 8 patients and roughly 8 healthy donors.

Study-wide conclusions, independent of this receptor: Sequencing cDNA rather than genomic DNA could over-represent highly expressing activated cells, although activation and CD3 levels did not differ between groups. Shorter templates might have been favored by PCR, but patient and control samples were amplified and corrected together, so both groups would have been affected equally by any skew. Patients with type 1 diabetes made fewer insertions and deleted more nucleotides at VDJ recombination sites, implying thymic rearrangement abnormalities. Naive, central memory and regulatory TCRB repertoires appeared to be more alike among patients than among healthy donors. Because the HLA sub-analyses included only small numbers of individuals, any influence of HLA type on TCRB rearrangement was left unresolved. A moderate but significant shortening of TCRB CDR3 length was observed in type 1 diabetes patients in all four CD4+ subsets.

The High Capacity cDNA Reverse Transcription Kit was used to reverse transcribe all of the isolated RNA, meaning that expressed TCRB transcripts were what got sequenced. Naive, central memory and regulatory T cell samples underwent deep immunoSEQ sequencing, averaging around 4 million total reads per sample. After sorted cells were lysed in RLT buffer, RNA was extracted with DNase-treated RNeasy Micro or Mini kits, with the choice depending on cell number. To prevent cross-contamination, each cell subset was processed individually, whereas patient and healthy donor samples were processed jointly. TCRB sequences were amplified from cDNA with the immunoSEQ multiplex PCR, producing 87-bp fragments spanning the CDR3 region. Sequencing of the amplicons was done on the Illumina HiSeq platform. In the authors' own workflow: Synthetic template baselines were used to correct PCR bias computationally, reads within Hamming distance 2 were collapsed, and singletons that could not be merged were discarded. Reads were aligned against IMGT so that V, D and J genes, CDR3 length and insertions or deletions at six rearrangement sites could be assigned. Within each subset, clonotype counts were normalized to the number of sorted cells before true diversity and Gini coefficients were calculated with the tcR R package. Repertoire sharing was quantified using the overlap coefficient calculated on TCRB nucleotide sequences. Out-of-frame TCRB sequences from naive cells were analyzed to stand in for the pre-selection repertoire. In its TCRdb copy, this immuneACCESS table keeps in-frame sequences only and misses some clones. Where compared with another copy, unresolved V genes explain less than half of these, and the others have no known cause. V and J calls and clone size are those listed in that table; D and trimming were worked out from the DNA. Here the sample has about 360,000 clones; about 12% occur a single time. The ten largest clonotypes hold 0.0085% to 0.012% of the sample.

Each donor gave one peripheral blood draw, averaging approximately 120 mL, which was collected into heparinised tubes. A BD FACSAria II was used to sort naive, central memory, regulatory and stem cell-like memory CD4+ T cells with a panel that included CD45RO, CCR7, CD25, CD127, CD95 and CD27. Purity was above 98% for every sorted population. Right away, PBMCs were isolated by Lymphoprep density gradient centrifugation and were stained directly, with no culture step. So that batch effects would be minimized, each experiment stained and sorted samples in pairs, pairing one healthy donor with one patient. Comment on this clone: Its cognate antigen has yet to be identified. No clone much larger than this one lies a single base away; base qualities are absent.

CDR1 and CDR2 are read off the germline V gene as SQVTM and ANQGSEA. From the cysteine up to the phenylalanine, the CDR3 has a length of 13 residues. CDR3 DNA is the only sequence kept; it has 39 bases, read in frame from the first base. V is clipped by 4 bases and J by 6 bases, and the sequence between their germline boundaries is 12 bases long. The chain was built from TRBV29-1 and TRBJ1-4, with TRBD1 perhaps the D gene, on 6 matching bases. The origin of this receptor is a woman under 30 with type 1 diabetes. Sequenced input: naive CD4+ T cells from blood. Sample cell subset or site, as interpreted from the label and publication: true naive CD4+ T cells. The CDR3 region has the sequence CSVGHREHEKLFF. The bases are TGCAGCGTTGGCCACAGGGAACATGAAAAACTGTTTTTT.